The present T cell receptor beta chain was sequenced within a study of beta chain features in type 1 diabetes. Study-wide background: Cell yields, age and gender were similar between patients and healthy donors.

The J segment lost 5 bases and the V segment lost 5 bases, leaving 12 bases of the junction unmatched. The CDR3 consists of 16 residues. The V gene's germline CDR1 is SGHRS and CDR2 YFSETQ. Study-wide results and caveats: Shortening that was moderate but significant affected the TCRB CDR3s of Type 1 diabetes patients in all four CD4+ subsets.

Of the isolated RNA, all was reverse transcribed, and so the sequenced material was expressed TCRB transcripts. Only in-frame clones appear in the TCRdb table, and some are missing; sequencing was by immunoSEQ multiplex PCR. The sample lists a few hundred thousand clones, approximately 15% occurring once. Details on this clone: The antigen remains unidentified.

Material: naive CD4+ T cells from blood. The receptor was isolated from a man aged 25 to 45 with type 1 diabetes. The genes are TRBV5-1 and TRBJ2-3, with 9 bases lining up with TRBD1. CDR3 loop: CASSPTPGQGGDTQYF. As DNA, the CDR3 is TGCGCCAGCAGTCCGACTCCGGGACAGGGTGGAGATACGCAGTATTTT.